Listed below are T cell receptor beta chains from one sample, sequenced in a study of regulatory T cells in long-lasting Graves disease. TCRdb ran MiXCR on the multiplex PCR reads and lists one entry per CDR3 protein. This table holds under 450,000 distinct CDR3 sequences, less than 25% found once. Material: peripheral blood mononuclear cells (PBMCs), obtained when the disease was refractory, from a patient treated with antithyroid drugs. These receptor sequences come from a female donor with Graves disease. CDR3s include the opening cysteine and the closing phenylalanine or tryptophan. D genes are given only for firm matches. Clone size appears in some rows only: once, few, many, or a class for an expanded clone.

size: many
J: TRBJ1-6
D: TRBD1
V: TRBV28
CDR3: CASKPWTGSNSPLHF
DNA: TGTGCCAGCAAGCCTTGGACAGGCAGTAATTCACCCCTCCACTTT

size: many
J: TRBJ2-5
D: NA
V: TRBV6-1
CDR3: CASRPDSLQETQYF
DNA: TGTGCCAGCAGGCCGGACAGTCTACAAGAGACCCAGTACTTC

size: NA
J: TRBJ1-1
D: NA
V: TRBV29-1
CDR3: CSVSGEPQPGKMNTEAFF
DNA: TGCAGCGTATCAGGTGAACCCCAACCTGGAAAGATGAACACTGAAGCTTTCTTT

size: many
J: TRBJ2-4
D: TRBD1
V: TRBV6-2/TRBV6-3
CDR3: CASSYVTGELAKNIQYF
DNA: TGTGCCAGCAGTTACGTGACAGGGGAACTAGCCAAAAACATTCAGTACTTC

size: many
J: TRBJ2-7
D: NA
V: TRBV9
CDR3: CASSASGDYEQYF
DNA: TGTGCCAGCAGCGCCTCGGGGGACTACGAGCAGTACTTC

size: NA
J: TRBJ2-7
D: TRBD2
V: TRBV29-1
CDR3: CSVVKWSSGVWAYEQYF
DNA: TGCAGCGTCGTAAAGTGGTCTAGCGGAGTTTGGGCCTACGAGCAGTACTTC

size: many
J: TRBJ1-1
D: NA
V: TRBV11-2
CDR3: CASSSPGRGTEAFF
DNA: TGTGCCAGCAGCTCCCCGGGTCGCGGCACTGAAGCTTTCTTT

size: NA
J: TRBJ2-3
D: TRBD2
V: TRBV20-1
CDR3: CSAPTSGADTQYF
DNA: TGCAGTGCCCCGACTAGCGGTGCAGATACGCAGTATTTT

size: few
J: TRBJ2-2
D: NA
V: TRBV28
CDR3: CASSRGPGEAGELFF
DNA: TGTGCCAGCAGCCGGGGCCCGGGGGAGGCCGGGGAGCTGTTTTTT

size: many
J: TRBJ1-1
D: NA
V: TRBV28
CDR3: CASSAGRAFF
DNA: TGTGCCAGCAGCGCCGGACGGGCTTTCTTT

size: NA
J: TRBJ1-2
D: TRBD1
V: TRBV6-2/TRBV6-3
CDR3: CASSYSGTAGYTF
DNA: TGTGCCAGCAGTTATTCCGGGACAGCTGGCTACACCTTC

size: few
J: TRBJ1-6
D: TRBD1
V: TRBV19
CDR3: CASGKDRPTVASPLHF
DNA: TGTGCCAGTGGAAAGGACAGGCCGACCGTAGCTTCACCCCTCCACTTT

size: NA
J: TRBJ1-3
D: NA
V: TRBV30
CDR3: CAWSPSGNTIYF
DNA: TGTGCCTGGAGTCCCTCTGGAAACACCATATATTTT

size: few
J: TRBJ1-1
D: TRBD1
V: TRBV7-3
CDR3: CASSSRDRVLGAFF
DNA: TGTGCCAGCAGTTCCCGGGACAGGGTACTGGGAGCTTTCTTT

size: few
J: TRBJ1-1
D: TRBD1
V: TRBV29-1
CDR3: CSARQGAEAFF
DNA: TGCAGCGCCAGACAGGGGGCTGAAGCTTTCTTT

size: NA
J: TRBJ1-1
D: NA
V: TRBV15
CDR3: CATSRQNTEAFF
DNA: TGTGCCACCAGCAGACAGAACACTGAAGCTTTCTTT

size: NA
J: TRBJ1-4
D: NA
V: TRBV4-1
CDR3: CASSQEVPVATNEKLFF
DNA: TGCGCCAGCAGCCAAGAGGTCCCGGTTGCAACTAATGAAAAACTGTTTTTT

size: NA
J: TRBJ1-1
D: NA
V: TRBV19
CDR3: CAATRGGWTEAFF
DNA: TGTGCCGCCACTCGGGGGGGGTGGACTGAAGCTTTCTTT

size: many
J: TRBJ2-5
D: NA
V: TRBV2
CDR3: CASPSEEGGETQYF
DNA: TGTGCCAGCCCTAGCGAGGAGGGTGGGGAGACCCAGTACTTC

size: many
J: TRBJ2-5
D: TRBD2
V: TRBV7-2
CDR3: CASSLGLAITLQETQYF
DNA: TGTGCCAGCTCCCTCGGACTAGCGATTACACTGCAAGAGACCCAGTACTTC

size: many
J: TRBJ2-7
D: NA
V: TRBV2
CDR3: CASSEAQYSYEQYF
DNA: TGTGCCAGCAGTGAAGCACAATACAGCTACGAGCAGTACTTC

size: many
J: TRBJ2-7
D: NA
V: TRBV2
CDR3: CASSEWVAAHYEQYF
DNA: TGTGCCAGCAGTGAATGGGTAGCGGCCCACTACGAGCAGTACTTC

size: few
J: TRBJ1-2
D: NA
V: TRBV7-2
CDR3: CASSPRVMGGYTF
DNA: TGTGCCAGCAGCCCGAGAGTCATGGGTGGCTACACCTTC

size: NA
J: TRBJ2-6
D: NA
V: TRBV29-1
CDR3: CSVVLWGAGANVLTF
DNA: TGCAGCGTTGTTTTGTGGGGCGCTGGGGCCAACGTCCTGACTTTC

size: NA
J: TRBJ1-1
D: NA
V: TRBV6-1
CDR3: CASMGRLNTEAFF
DNA: TGTGCCAGCATGGGACGGCTGAACACTGAAGCTTTCTTT

size: NA
J: TRBJ1-5
D: NA
V: TRBV5-1
CDR3: CASRDGYNQPQHF
DNA: TGCGCCAGCAGGGACGGGTACAATCAGCCCCAGCATTTT

size: NA
J: TRBJ2-7
D: TRBD1
V: TRBV20-1
CDR3: CSASRPGQFYEQYF
DNA: TGCAGTGCTAGTAGGCCGGGACAGTTCTACGAGCAGTACTTC